These 10 T cell receptor beta chains came from one sample sequenced in a study of cytomegalovirus exposure and HLA in healthy donors. Generated by immunoSEQ multiplex PCR, the TCRdb table keeps only in-frame clones and is missing some. The table records about 65,000 clones, around 90% of them present only once. Source material: PBMCs. The receptors derive from a woman aged 18 to 35 in good health and CMV-seronegative.

This chain uses TRBV6-1 with TRBJ1-4, with D possibly being TRBD1 (5 bases). Germline CDR1 reads MNHNS; CDR2 reads SASEGT. The CDR3 is made up of 15 amino acids. Between the trimmed V and J ends, which lost 0 bases and 8 bases, there was a span of 13 bases. CDR3 DNA sequence: TGTGCCAGCAGTGAAGCGCGTGACAGCAGAGAAAAACTGTTTTTT. Encoded protein: CASSEARDSREKLFF.

The V and J genes are TRBV5-1 and TRBJ2-7; 8 bases match TRBD1. Germline CDR1 reads SGHRS; CDR2 reads YFSETQ. The CDR3 contains 14 residues. V dropped 4 bases and J dropped 4; count of bases not matched to a gene: 7. The CDR3 loop is CASSPDRASYEQYF. CDR3 DNA sequence: TGCGCCAGCAGCCCGGACAGGGCTTCTTACGAGCAGTACTTC.

This chain connects TRBV30 to TRBJ2-7; D unclear. The CDR3 contains 12 residues. Trimming removed 4 bases from V and 2 bases from J, with 9 bases in between. Germline values: CDR1 GTSNPN, CDR2 SVGIG (reference sequence). In nucleotides, the CDR3 is TGTGCCTGGACGACTGGAACCTACGAGCAGTACTTC. Amino acid sequence: CAWTTGTYEQYF. Variable domain in full (rest from reference TRBV30 and TRBJ2-7): SQTIHQWPATLVQPVGSPLSLECTVEGTSNPNLYWYRQAAGRGLQLLFYSVGIGQISSEVPQNLSASRPQDRQFILSSKKLLLSDSGFYLCAWTTGTYEQYFGPGTRLTVT.

The chain recombines TRBV6-1 with TRBJ1-2; D is unclear. Trimming shortened V by 5 bases and J by 7 bases, and 14 bases separated the two germline ends. This CDR3 region has 13 residues. Germline lookup yields CDR1 MNHNS and CDR2 SASEGT. CDR3 coding DNA: TGTGCCAGCAGTATGTGGGAGGGTCGTGGCTACACCTTC. Translation gives CASSMWEGRGYTF.

The V call is TRBV6-1, the J call TRBJ1-3; 9 positions match TRBD1. The V segment lost 6 bases and the J segment 8 bases; nucleotides outside the gene matches: 8. The CDR3 spans 14 residues. Germline CDR1 reads MNHNS; CDR2 reads SASEGT. The CDR3 DNA is TGTGCCAGCAGGCCCCCGGGACAGGGTCACACCATATATTTT. Its translation: CASRPPGQGHTIYF.

The chain combines TRBV18 with TRBJ2-2, with D possibly matching TRBD1 (5 bases). Trimming stripped 3 bases from V and 5 bases from J, with 10 bases between. There are 14 residues in the CDR3. Germline CDR1 is KGHSH and CDR2 is LQKENI. The CDR3, as DNA: TGTGCCAGCTCACCCGCAGGGTGGACCGGGGAGCTGTTTTTT. Amino acids: CASSPAGWTGELFF.

This clone turned up a few times. This rearrangement joins TRBV29-1 to TRBJ1-2; D possibly corresponds to TRBD1 (5 bases). Germline values: CDR1 SQVTM, CDR2 ANQGSEA. Trimming stripped 4 bases from V and 8 bases from J, with 11 bases between. The CDR3 has 11 amino acids. This CDR3 reads CSVGQPEGYTF. The DNA of the CDR3 is TGCAGCGTTGGACAGCCTGAGGGCTACACCTTC.

The chain combines TRBV2 with TRBJ2-5; TRBD2 aligns across 8 bases. The CDR3 contains 16 residues. Losses at the gene ends were 11 bases for V and 2 bases for J; bases not matched to a gene: 16. Germline CDR1 SNHLY, CDR2 FYNNEI. CDR3 loop: CACDLLSGITQETQYF. The CDR3 DNA reads TGTGCCTGCGACCTTCTTAGCGGGATTACTCAAGAGACCCAGTACTTC.

In this sample, this clone turned up a few times. The chain carries TRBV9 and TRBJ1-1; no definite D call. CDR3 size: 14 residues. Trimming pared 0 bases from V and 3 bases from J, leaving 9 bases between. Looked up from germline, CDR1 is SGDLS and CDR2 is YYNGEE. The CDR3 DNA reads as TGTGCCAGCAGCGTAGATGGAGGTGACACTGAAGCTTTCTTT. As protein: CASSVDGGDTEAFF.

The chain links TRBV5-1 to TRBJ2-1; D is perhaps TRBD2 (6 bases). Germline lookup yields CDR1 SGHRS and CDR2 YFSETQ. Trimming removed 0 bases from V and 5 bases from J, with 12 bases in between. This CDR3 is built from 15 residues. In nucleotides, the CDR3 is TGCGCCAGCAGCTTGGAAAGGACTATCAACAATGAGCAGTTCTTC. It encodes CASSLERTINNEQFF.